This TCR beta chain was sequenced for a study of beta chain features in type 1 diabetes. Study-wide points: Type 1 diabetes patients had moderately but significantly shorter TCRB CDR3s in all four CD4+ subsets.

The study reverse transcribed the entire isolated RNA, so it sequenced expressed TCRB transcripts. The repertoire was sequenced with immunoSEQ multiplex PCR; TCRdb's copy has only in-frame clones and lacks some. The sample lists about 29,000 clones; 50% to 65% were seen once. The V and J ends lost 2 bases and 7 bases, in that order; junction bases with no gene match: 4. Germline-derived CDR1 and CDR2 are SGHDT and YYEEEE. CDR3 length: 13 amino acids. In this sample, this clone turned up a few times. Its target is not known. V is TRBV5-6 and J is TRBJ2-7; TRBD2 matches 9 bases. This TCR was sampled from a woman between 18 and 30 years old with type 1 diabetes. Sequencing used Tregs from blood. The CDR3 protein is CASSFSGSREQYF. The CDR3 coding sequence is TGTGCCAGCAGCTTTAGCGGGAGTAGAGAGCAGTACTTC.